Here is one TCR beta chain with its context. Antigen specificity is unknown. This sample was taken from a study of CD8+CD57+ T cells in acquired aplastic anemia. About the research overall: Each DNA sample taken from sorted CD4+ and CD8+ cells came to 3 to 4 ug on average. On average, healthy donors gave about 10.8 million reads for CD4+ cells. Findings and limits, study-wide: The number of CD8+ CDR3 sequences shared by patients and controls was under 35. In CD8+ cells, Simpson's diversity showed no significant difference between patients and controls.

TCR beta VDJ and CDR3 were profiled, and genomic DNA was the template. Each CDR3 protein gets one entry after TCRdb re-called the reads with MiXCR. This table has over 100,000 distinct CDR3 sequences, roughly 40% appearing once. Germline CDR1 and CDR2: SEHNR and FQNEAQ (reference sequence). The CDR3 extends over 14 amino acids. Trimming stripped 11 bases from V and 2 bases from J, with 17 bases between. This TCR derives from a human donor in good health, serving as a control. The sequenced material came from sorted CD4+, CD8+, or CD8+CD57+ T cells (not recorded which) from PBMCs. The rearrangement links TRBV7-9 to TRBJ2-3; weak D call: TRBD1 (7 bases). CDR3 in amino acids: CALQGGRNTDTQYF. CDR3 in DNA: TGTGCCCTCCAGGGGGGACGAAACACAGATACGCAGTATTTT.